What follows are 10 T cell receptor beta chains derived from one specimen sequenced in a study of blood T cell repertoires in COVID-19. TCRdb's table, derived via immunoSEQ multiplex PCR, lists solely in-frame clones and lacks some. The table has about 26,000 clones, 70% to 90% seen once. The sample consisted of peripheral blood. Receptors were obtained from a woman older than 75 with COVID-19, enrolled during active disease.

The chain is built from TRBV5-6 and TRBJ2-3; possibly TRBD1 for D (6 bases). The CDR3 has 14 amino acids. The V end lost 1 base, the J end lost 6 bases, and 12 bases lay between the germline ends. The germline CDR1 and CDR2 sequences are SGHDT and YYEEEE. The CDR3 spells CASSLLSGDDTQYF. CDR3 DNA: TGTGCCAGCAGCTTGCTCTCAGGGGACGATACGCAGTATTTT.

The genes are TRBV19 and TRBJ1-6; 9 bases fit TRBD1. This CDR3 is built from 16 residues. Germline assignment: CDR1 LNHDA and CDR2 SQIVND (reference sequence). Trimming took 5 bases from V and 4 from J; bases not matched to a gene: 6. This CDR3 is CASSGGTGSYNSPLHF. The CDR3 DNA reads as TGTGCCAGTAGTGGCGGGACAGGGTCGTATAATTCACCCCTCCACTTT. The full variable domain, with the rest looked up from reference TRBV19 and TRBJ1-6, is DGGITQSPKYLFRKEGQNVTLSCEQNLNHDAMYWYRQDPGQGLRLIYYSQIVNDFQKGDIAEGYSVSREKKESFPLTVTSAQKNPTAFYLCASSGGTGSYNSPLHFGNGTRLTVT.

This chain joins TRBV5-6 and TRBJ1-1, with 8 positions matching TRBD1. The CDR3 runs 16 residues. Germline V gene sequence: CDR1 SGHDT, CDR2 YYEEEE. Trimming at V came to 0 bases and at J to 5 bases, leaving 9 bases not matched to a gene. The CDR3 loop is CASSLVSRGHGTEAFF. CDR3 DNA: TGTGCCAGCAGCTTGGTCTCCAGGGGGCATGGAACTGAAGCTTTCTTT.

By sample share, this clone is medium-sized (0.01 to 0.1%). Other DNA sequences in the sample encode the same CDR3. The chain couples TRBV19 to TRBJ2-7, with TRBD1 matching over 7 bases. The germline V gene encodes CDR1 LNHDA and CDR2 SQIVND (reference sequence). The CDR3 consists of 12 residues. Trimming cost V 8 bases and J 5 bases; bases outside gene matches: 6. The CDR3: CASSRQGNEQYF. The CDR3 nucleotides read TGTGCCAGTTCGAGACAGGGAAACGAGCAGTACTTC.

V is TRBV5-1 and J is TRBJ2-5; weak D call: TRBD1 (5 bases). Germline CDR1 SGHRS, CDR2 YFSETQ. The CDR3 has 14 residues. V shed 1 base and J shed 0 bases, with 7 bases lying between them. The CDR3 DNA reads TGCGCCAGCAGCTTGTCGGACAACCAAGAGACCCAGTACTTC. It translates to CASSLSDNQETQYF.

The rearrangement uses TRBV2 and TRBJ2-4, with D uncertain. The CDR3 runs to 12 residues. Trimming pared 5 bases from V and 5 bases from J, leaving 7 bases between. The germline gives CDR1 SNHLY, CDR2 FYNNEI. Here the CDR3 DNA reads TGTGCCAGCAGTCAGACTGAAAACATTCAGTACTTC. Residues: CASSQTENIQYF.

The chain carries TRBV18 and TRBJ2-1; 12 bases are a match to TRBD2. From germline, CDR1 is KGHSH and CDR2 LQKENI. There are 16 residues in the CDR3. Trimming cost V 3 bases and J 8 bases; bases outside gene matches: 8. CDR3 sequence (DNA): TGTGCCAGCTCACCTGAGACTAGCGGGGGTTGGGATGAGCAGTTCTTC. As protein: CASSPETSGGWDEQFF.

This chain joins TRBV5-4 and TRBJ2-2; 14 positions agree with TRBD2. The CDR3 runs 18 residues. CDR1 SGHNT and CDR2 YYREEE come from the germline V gene (reference sequence). After removal of 4 bases from V and 3 bases from J, the junction contained 8 bases not matched to a gene. The CDR3 reads CASSVRLAGGPHTGELFF. The CDR3 coding sequence is TGTGCCAGCAGCGTAAGACTAGCGGGGGGGCCCCACACCGGGGAGCTGTTTTTT.

This sequence joins TRBV7-6 and TRBJ2-3; no clear D gene. There are 16 residues in the CDR3. CDR1 is SGHVS, CDR2 FNYEAQ, per germline. V lost 1 base and J lost 0, with 11 bases in between. CDR3 sequence: CASSLGLWASTDTQYF. CDR3 coding DNA: TGTGCCAGCAGCTTAGGGCTGTGGGCCAGCACAGATACGCAGTATTTT.

V gene TRBV14 combines with J gene TRBJ1-2; no reliable D call. Germline CDR1 is SGHDN and CDR2 is FVKESK. The length of the CDR3 is 13 residues. V dropped 1 base and J dropped 5 bases, with 8 bases sitting between them. This CDR3 is CASSQAYRYGYTF. The CDR3 nucleotides read TGTGCCAGCAGCCAAGCATACCGGTATGGCTACACCTTC.